This TCR beta chain was identified during a study of T-cell memory formation after mild COVID-19. TCRdb processed the 5' RACE reads anew with MiXCR; each CDR3 protein has one entry. This table holds fewer than 550,000 distinct CDR3 sequences, 20% found once. The CDR3 is 18 residues long. CDR1 is LGHNA, CDR2 YSLEER, per germline. V shed 6 bases, J shed 2 bases, and the junction held 11 bases outside the gene matches. The rearrangement links TRBV4-3 to TRBJ2-1; the match to TRBD2 covers 12 bases. Material: PBMCs or a T cell subset sorted from them (not recorded which). The source of this sequence is an adult woman who had mild COVID-19 (a few samples of this study predate the infection). Cell type and time point are not known. CDR3 region: CASRMSLAGGPPYNEQFF. For the CDR3, the DNA is TGCGCCAGCAGGATGAGTCTAGCGGGAGGGCCGCCCTACAATGAGCAGTTCTTC.